The 2 T cell receptor beta chains below all came from one sample that was sequenced in a study of radiotherapy plus CTLA-4 blockade in lung cancer. Method: immunoSEQ multiplex PCR; TCRdb's copy keeps in-frame clones and lacks some. The sample consists of some 73,000 clones, over 65% of them appearing once. This specimen was peripheral blood, taken from a patient treated with radiotherapy plus ipilimumab. These receptors were obtained from a human donor with non-small cell lung cancer whose response to radiotherapy plus ipilimumab could not be evaluated.

This chain joins TRBV4-3 and TRBJ2-1; D not certain. This CDR3 has 15 residues. The V end was cut by 4 bases, the J end by 6 bases, with 16 bases between. The germline V gene encodes CDR1 LGHNA and CDR2 YSLEER. CDR3 bases: TGCGCCAGCAGCCCCGACGTAACCCTAGGCAATGAGCAGTTCTTC. This translates into CASSPDVTLGNEQFF.

The genes are TRBV12-5 and TRBJ2-3; D perhaps matches TRBD1 (5 bases). Trimming stripped 3 bases from V and 6 bases from J, with 10 bases between. CDR1 is LGHNT, CDR2 FRNRAP, per germline. The CDR3 extends over 13 amino acids. CDR3 in amino acids: CASGFGQTDTQYF. CDR3 DNA sequence: TGTGCTAGTGGTTTTGGACAAACCGATACGCAGTATTTT.